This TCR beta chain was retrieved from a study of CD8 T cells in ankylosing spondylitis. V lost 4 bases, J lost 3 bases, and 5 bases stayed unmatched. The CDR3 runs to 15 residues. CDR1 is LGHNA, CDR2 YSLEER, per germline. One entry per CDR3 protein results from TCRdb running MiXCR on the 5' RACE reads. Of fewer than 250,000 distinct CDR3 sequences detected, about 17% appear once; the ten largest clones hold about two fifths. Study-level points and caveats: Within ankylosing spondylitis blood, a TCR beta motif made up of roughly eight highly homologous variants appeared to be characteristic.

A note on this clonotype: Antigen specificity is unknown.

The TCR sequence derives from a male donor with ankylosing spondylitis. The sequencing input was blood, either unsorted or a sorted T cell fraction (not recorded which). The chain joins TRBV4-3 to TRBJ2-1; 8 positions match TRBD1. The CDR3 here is CASSRTGGGYNEQFF. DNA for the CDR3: TGCGCCAGCAGCCGAACAGGGGGAGGCTACAATGAGCAGTTCTTC.